What follows are 8 T cell receptor beta chains derived from one specimen sequenced in a study of T cell responses to AZD1222 COVID-19 vaccine. The repertoire was sequenced with immunoSEQ multiplex PCR; TCRdb's copy has only in-frame clones and lacks some. The sample carries roughly 150,000 clones, 70% to 90% recorded once. The sequencing here drew on peripheral blood, taken on day 0 of MenACWY control vaccination. The receptor source for this set is an adult in good health.

For the CDR3, the DNA is TGTGCCAGCAGTGAAGGGACCGGGGAGCTGTTTTTT. Translating gives CASSEGTGELFF. V usage is TRBV25-1 and J usage is TRBJ2-2; no reliable D call. This CDR3 is 12 amino acids long. The V end was cut by 2 bases, the J end by 5 bases, with 3 bases between. CDR1 is MGHDK and CDR2 is SYGVNS in the germline V gene.

The rearrangement uses TRBV28 and TRBJ1-5; unclear D gene. The V gene's germline CDR1 is MDHEN and CDR2 SYDVKM. CDR3 size: 14 residues. V was clipped by 2 bases and J by 9 bases, with 14 bases between them. CDR3: CASSLRQVLLPQHF. In nucleotides, the CDR3 is TGTGCCAGCAGTTTAAGGCAGGTACTATTGCCCCAGCATTTT.

In its sample, this clone was seen once. V and J are TRBV7-3 and TRBJ2-1; TRBD1 is a possible D gene (6 bases). The CDR3 runs 15 residues. V was shortened by 5 bases and J by 11 bases, with 22 bases between the two germline ends. The germline gives CDR1 SGHTA, CDR2 FQGTGA. The CDR3 region is CASSPQGTPFLKQFF. The CDR3 DNA reads as TGTGCCAGCAGCCCACAGGGTACCCCATTTTTAAAGCAGTTCTTC. Looking up the rest from reference TRBV7-3 and TRBJ2-1 gives the full variable domain: GAGVSQTPSNKVTEKGKYVELRCDPISGHTALYWYRQSLGQGPEFLIYFQGTGAADDSGLPNDRFFAVRPEGSVSTLKIQRTERGDSAVYLCASSPQGTPFLKQFFGPGTRLTVL.

The chain joins TRBV20-1 to TRBJ2-3; D remains ambiguous. CDR3 length: 11 amino acids. CDR1 and CDR2 (germline): DFQATT, SNEGSKA (reference sequence). V lost 5 bases to trimming and J lost 5 bases, with 8 bases between them. The CDR3: CSAESVDTQYF. CDR3 nucleotide sequence: TGCAGTGCTGAGTCGGTAGATACGCAGTATTTT.

V is TRBV5-4 and J is TRBJ1-4; D is undetermined. The V end was cut by 0 bases, the J end by 3 bases, with 6 bases between. The CDR3 loop spans 14 amino acids. The germline V gene has CDR1 SGHNT and CDR2 YYREEE (reference sequence). CDR3 protein: CASSLGGANEKLFF. DNA of the CDR3: TGTGCCAGCAGCTTGGGCGGTGCTAATGAAAAACTGTTTTTT. Looking up the rest from reference TRBV5-4 and TRBJ1-4 gives the full variable domain: ETGVTQSPTHLIKTRGQQVTLRCSSQSGHNTVSWYQQALGQGPQFIFQYYREEENGRGNFPPRFSGLQFPNYSSELNVNALELDDSALYLCASSLGGANEKLFFGSGTQLSVL.

This chain uses TRBV6-5 with TRBJ1-1; possible D gene TRBD1, 5 bases. Germline CDR1 is MNHEY and CDR2 is SVGAGI. V was cut by 2 bases and J by 8 bases, with 12 bases left in between. The CDR3 consists of 13 residues. Here the CDR3 DNA reads TGTGCCAGCAGTTACGTGTACGGACAAGAAGCTTTCTTT. This codes for CASSYVYGQEAFF.

This clone was counted once. This chain joins TRBV5-1 and TRBJ1-3; D is undetermined. Trimming stripped 2 bases from V and 4 bases from J, with 13 bases between. Germline CDR1 reads SGHRS; CDR2 reads YFSETQ. The CDR3 extends over 15 amino acids. The CDR3 nucleotides read TGCGCCAGCAGCTTCGAGTGGGGTAGAGGAAACACCATATATTTT. This codes for CASSFEWGRGNTIYF.

In its sample, this clone was seen once. This chain links TRBV10-2 with TRBJ2-1; D not resolved. The CDR3 sequence is 14 residues long. Germline-derived CDR1 and CDR2 are WSHSY and SAAADI. Trimming pared 7 bases from V and 1 base from J, leaving 11 bases between. The CDR3 nucleotides read TGCGCCAGCAACTTGGACCCTTCCTACAATGAGCAGTTCTTC. This translates into CASNLDPSYNEQFF.